Listed here are 26 T cell receptor beta chains from one sample, sequenced in a study of blood T cells in healthy people across ages. The authors ran a second PCR of 7 to 11 cycles using a sample-barcoded 5' primer and a J-beta primer mix. One entry per CDR3 protein results from TCRdb running MiXCR on the 5' RACE reads. The data hold roughly 1.4 million distinct CDR3 sequences, with approximately 59% observed a single time. Sequenced input: blood. Receptor source: a man aged 18 to 30 in good health.

The rearrangement joins TRBV29-1 to TRBJ2-7; 10 positions agree with TRBD1. CDR3 length equals 14 residues. The J segment lost 5 bases and the V segment lost 6 bases, leaving 10 bases of the junction unmatched. CDR1 is SQVTM and CDR2 is ANQGSEA in the germline V gene. In DNA form, the CDR3 reads TGCAGCGTGACTCGGGACAGGGGTTACCACGAGCAGTACTTC. It codes for CSVTRDRGYHEQYF.

This clonotype was detected a few times. This chain uses TRBV12-3 or TRBV12-4 with TRBJ1-3; 7 bases map to TRBD1. J was trimmed by 1 base and V by 6 bases; bases with no gene match: 6. The CDR3 has 15 amino acids. The CDR3 sequence: CASSDRERSGNTIYF. The DNA for the CDR3 is TGTGCCAGCAGCGACAGGGAAAGGTCTGGAAACACCATATATTTT.

A few counts support this clonotype. The rearrangement links TRBV4-1 to TRBJ2-7, with a tentative D call TRBD1 (5 bases). V lost 6 bases to trimming and J lost 0 bases, with 18 bases between them. The CDR3 contains 16 residues. Germline loops: CDR1 MGHRA, CDR2 YSYEKL. The CDR3 protein is CASSPSVTGISYEQYF. The CDR3 DNA reads as TGCGCCAGCAGTCCAAGTGTTACAGGCATCTCCTACGAGCAGTACTTC.

There are a few counts of this clonotype. This rearrangement joins TRBV28 to TRBJ1-3, with TRBD1 matching 7 bases. V shed 6 bases and J 4 bases; nucleotides not matched to a gene: 3. This CDR3 is 13 amino acids long. Per the germline V gene, CDR1 is MDHEN and CDR2 is SYDVKM. CDR3 protein: CASRQGNGNTIYF. CDR3 in DNA: TGTGCCAGCAGACAGGGGAACGGAAACACCATATATTTT.

The V and J genes are TRBV25-1 and TRBJ2-1; weak D call: TRBD1 (5 bases). V dropped 1 base and J dropped 5 bases, with 18 bases sitting between them. Per the germline V gene, CDR1 is MGHDK and CDR2 is SYGVNS. The CDR3 is made up of 17 amino acids. The CDR3 DNA follows: TGTGCCAGCAGTGAATCGTACAGGTGGCAGGCCAACAATGAGCAGTTCTTC. It is translated as CASSESYRWQANNEQFF.

This clonotype was seen more than once but under ten times. The chain employs TRBV15 and TRBJ1-1; weak D call: TRBD1 (5 bases). V was pared by 4 bases and J by 8 bases, with 14 bases between. The germline gives CDR1 LNHNV, CDR2 YYDKDF (reference sequence). CDR3 size: 13 residues. The CDR3 spells CATSNRGIKEAFF. The CDR3 coding sequence is TGTGCCACCAGCAATAGGGGAATAAAAGAAGCTTTCTTT. Supplemented by reference TRBV15 and TRBJ1-1, the full variable domain reads DAMVIQNPRYQVTQFGKPVTLSCSQTLNHNVMYWYQQKSSQAPKLLFHYYDKDFNNEADTPDNFQSRRPNTSFCFLDIRSPGLGDTAMYLCATSNRGIKEAFFGQGTRLTVV.

This clonotype was seen a few times. The rearrangement joins TRBV29-1 to TRBJ2-3; TRBD1 matches 7 bases. CDR3 length equals 15 residues. V lost 5 bases and J lost 0; bases outside the gene matches: 8. Per germline, CDR1 SQVTM and CDR2 ANQGSEA. The CDR3 DNA reads as TGCAGCGTTCAACCGGGACAGATAAGCACAGATACGCAGTATTTT. It is translated as CSVQPGQISTDTQYF.

This clonotype was observed a handful of times. Sequence at one end of the junction differs from germline and may be a read error. The chain has TRBV6-1 and TRBJ2-7, with D uncertain. The J call may be wrong; the DNA end is better matched by TRBJ2-5. CDR1 and CDR2 (germline): MNHNS, SASEGT. The CDR3 consists of 15 residues. DNA of the CDR3: TGTGCCGGCAGTGAAGTCGTGGGAACTCAAGAGACCCAGTACTTC. Translating it yields CAGSEVVGTQETQYF.

This chain connects TRBV2 to TRBJ2-3; 9 nucleotides agree with TRBD2. With 2 bases clipped from V and 6 bases from J, the junction kept 9 bases outside the gene matches. Germline CDR1 is SNHLY and CDR2 is FYNNEI. The CDR3 extends over 16 amino acids. The CDR3 DNA sequence: TGTGCCAGCAGTGAACCAGTGCTAGCGGGGACCGATACGCAGTATTTT. Its protein is CASSEPVLAGTDTQYF.

The V gene is TRBV2, the J gene TRBJ1-1, with 7 bases that match TRBD1. The CDR3 totals 15 residues. From germline, CDR1 is SNHLY and CDR2 FYNNEI. V was pared by 8 bases and J by 0 bases, with 9 bases of the junction left unmatched. CDR3 protein: CASPRGGPMNTEAFF. CDR3 nucleotides: TGTGCCAGCCCAAGAGGGGGCCCCATGAACACTGAAGCTTTCTTT.

This clonotype was detected only a few times. The chain has TRBV14 and TRBJ2-5; D not certain. The CDR3 extends over 13 amino acids. CDR1 SGHDN and CDR2 FVKESK come from the germline V gene. Trimming removed 0 bases from V and 11 bases from J, with 13 bases in between. CDR3: CASSQEEHLEQYF. In DNA, the CDR3 is TGTGCCAGCAGCCAAGAAGAGCATCTAGAGCAGTACTTC.

This clonotype was picked up one time. The V and J genes are TRBV20-1 and TRBJ2-1, with 13 bases identical to TRBD2. This CDR3 comprises 17 residues. From germline, CDR1 is DFQATT and CDR2 SNEGSKA (reference sequence). V was pared by 5 bases and J by 8 bases, with 15 bases of the junction left unmatched. The DNA of the CDR3 is TGCAGTGCTCAAAGTTTACCACTAGCGGGAGGGATTGATGAGCAGTTCTTC. Its translation is CSAQSLPLAGGIDEQFF.

This rearrangement joins TRBV29-1 to TRBJ2-1; D remains ambiguous. CDR1 and CDR2 (germline): SQVTM, ANQGSEA. CDR3 size: 12 residues. The CDR3 loop reads CSASPSRVEQFF. DNA of the CDR3: TGCAGTGCTAGTCCTTCGCGCGTTGAGCAGTTCTTC.

This clonotype was recorded only once. One base away lies a much larger clone, so this may be a sequencing read error. DNA of the CDR3: TGTGCCGGCAGCTTAGCCCCGGGAGGAAACACTGAAGCTTTCTTT. Translated, it gives CAGSLAPGGNTEAFF. This chain links TRBV7-2 with TRBJ1-1; the D is unclear. The V gene's germline CDR1 is SGHTA and CDR2 FQGNSA. This CDR3 is 15 amino acids long.

The chain carries TRBV5-1 and TRBJ2-7, with a tentative D call TRBD1 (5 bases). CDR3 size: 15 residues. Germline V gene lookup returns CDR1 SGHRS and CDR2 YFSETQ. Trimming took 0 bases from V and 3 from J, leaving 13 bases between them. The chain's CDR3 is CASSLDPGPNYEQYF. CDR3 nucleotides: TGCGCCAGCAGCTTGGATCCAGGGCCAAACTACGAGCAGTACTTC.

This rearrangement joins TRBV29-1 to TRBJ2-7; 7 bases align to TRBD1. V was pared by 5 bases and J by 2 bases, with 12 bases of the junction left unmatched. Germline-derived CDR1 and CDR2 are SQVTM and ANQGSEA. The CDR3 is 15 residues long. Here the CDR3 DNA reads TGCAGCGTTCTATTAGGGCAGGGGGTTACCTACGAGCAGTACTTC. Its protein product is CSVLLGQGVTYEQYF.

The chain is built from TRBV6-1 and TRBJ1-5, with D possibly being TRBD1 (5 bases). The germline V gene has CDR1 MNHNS and CDR2 SASEGT. Between the trimmed V and J ends, which lost 3 bases and 7 bases, there was a span of 10 bases. This CDR3 is built from 13 residues. This CDR3 is CASSDVWDQPQHF. In DNA form, the CDR3 reads TGTGCCAGCAGTGACGTCTGGGACCAGCCCCAGCATTTT.

The chain has TRBV12-3 or TRBV12-4 and TRBJ2-2; 7 bases align to TRBD1. The length of the CDR3 is 16 residues. The ends lost 7 bases at V and 5 bases at J; junction bases unmatched: 13. The CDR3 sequence: CASTTTDRVMTGELFF. The CDR3 bases are TGTGCCAGCACCACCACCGACAGGGTGATGACCGGGGAGCTGTTTTTT.

This chain joins TRBV10-2 and TRBJ1-4, with unresolved D. The CDR3 totals 12 residues. V lost 4 bases and J lost 10, with 10 bases in between. The germline gives CDR1 WSHSY, CDR2 SAAADI. In nucleotides, the CDR3 is TGCGCCAGCAGTGGCCTTATGCGAAAACTGTTTTTT. As protein: CASSGLMRKLFF.

The J gene is TRBJ1-2, the V gene TRBV4-3; tentatively, D is TRBD1 (5 bases). The CDR3 is 15 amino acids. Trimming removed 0 bases from V and 6 bases from J, with 14 bases in between. The germline V gene encodes CDR1 LGHNA and CDR2 YSLEER. The CDR3 loop reads CASSQDRAGWNGYTF. As DNA, the CDR3 is TGCGCCAGCAGCCAAGATCGGGCAGGGTGGAATGGCTACACCTTC.

This clonotype was picked up one time. The chain couples TRBV11-1 to TRBJ2-3; 10 nucleotides align to TRBD2. The CDR3 has 17 residues. Trimming took 5 bases from V and 0 from J; bases not matched to a gene: 8. CDR1 is SGHAT, CDR2 FQDESV, per germline (reference sequence). In nucleotides, the CDR3 is TGTGCCAGCAGCCACTGGACTAGCGGACCTAGCACAGATACGCAGTATTTT. It is translated as CASSHWTSGPSTDTQYF. Full variable domain (rest looked up from reference TRBV11-1 and TRBJ2-3): EAEVAQSPRYKITEKSQAVAFWCDPISGHATLYWYRQILGQGPELLVQFQDESVVDDSQLPKDRFSAERLKGVDSTLKIQPAELGDSAMYLCASSHWTSGPSTDTQYFGPGTRLTVL.

The rearrangement joins TRBV29-1 to TRBJ2-3; 8 nucleotides match TRBD2. In germline, CDR1 is SQVTM, CDR2 ANQGSEA. This CDR3 region has 19 residues. V was clipped by 7 bases and J by 2 bases; unmatched bases: 23. Here the CDR3 DNA reads TGCAGCGCTCTGACTATCGGGGGGGACTCTGCTATTCTCACAGATACGCAGTATTTT. It codes for CSALTIGGDSAILTDTQYF.

This clonotype appeared a few times. The chain has TRBV28 and TRBJ1-1, with 9 bases lining up with TRBD1. Germline CDR1 is MDHEN and CDR2 is SYDVKM. This CDR3 spans 13 amino acids. Trimming removed 3 bases from V and 8 bases from J; junction bases left unmatched: 4. In DNA form, the CDR3 reads TGTGCCAGCAGTTTCACGGGACAGGGCGAAGCTTTCTTT. Encoded protein: CASSFTGQGEAFF.

The J gene is TRBJ1-2, the V gene TRBV20-1; D remains unclear. The CDR3 extends over 12 amino acids. CDR1 and CDR2 (germline): DFQATT, SNEGSKA (reference sequence). The CDR3 here is CSAYEPNYGYTF. CDR3 nucleotide sequence: TGCAGCGCATACGAACCTAACTATGGCTACACCTTC.

This sequence joins TRBV20-1 and TRBJ2-5, with D perhaps matching TRBD2 (7 bases). This CDR3 region has 15 residues. The ends were cut back, 3 bases at V and 2 bases at J, with 16 bases in the middle. CDR1 and CDR2 (germline): DFQATT, SNEGSKA (reference sequence). The CDR3 sequence is CSARAWGGPQETQYF. The CDR3 DNA reads TGCAGTGCTAGGGCGTGGGGGGGCCCTCAAGAGACCCAGTACTTC.

The chain uses TRBV13 and TRBJ2-3, with TRBD2 matching 10 bases. V dropped 0 bases and J dropped 0; count of bases not matched to a gene: 6. Per germline, CDR1 PRHDT and CDR2 FYEKMQ (reference sequence). CDR3 length: 18 amino acids. This CDR3 is CASSLGLAGASSTDTQYF. CDR3 in DNA: TGTGCCAGCAGCTTAGGCCTAGCGGGGGCCTCTAGCACAGATACGCAGTATTTT.